These T cell receptor beta chains were read from a single sample in a study of blood T cell repertoires in COVID-19. The method was immunoSEQ multiplex PCR; TCRdb's version includes in-frame clones alone and lacks a portion of them. Altogether roughly 97,000 clones are present, approximately 82% being singletons, with the ten largest covering about 9.4%. The sequenced sample consisted of peripheral blood. All receptors derive from a man between 65 and 85 years old with acute or convalescent COVID-19. The CDR3 runs from the conserved cysteine through the conserved F or W. The order of the fields is D gene, V gene, J gene, clone size, CDR3 protein, CDR3 DNA. The D gene is left open where the match is weak. Expanded clones are given a class, and other clones once, few, many or no size at all.

D gene: .
V gene: TRBV18
J gene: TRBJ1-1
clone size: .
CDR3 protein: CASSQYTAPGAEAFF
CDR3 DNA: TGTGCCAGCTCACAATACACAGCCCCGGGGGCTGAAGCTTTCTTT

D gene: .
V gene: TRBV11-1
J gene: TRBJ2-2
clone size: .
CDR3 protein: CASSLGRSNTGELFF
CDR3 DNA: TGTGCCAGCAGCTTGGGCAGGTCGAACACCGGGGAGCTGTTTTTT

D gene: .
V gene: TRBV10-1
J gene: TRBJ2-1
clone size: .
CDR3 protein: CASSERLPYNEQFF
CDR3 DNA: TGCGCCAGCAGTGAGCGTCTCCCCTACAATGAGCAGTTCTTC

D gene: .
V gene: TRBV3-1/TRBV3-2
J gene: TRBJ1-1
clone size: .
CDR3 protein: CASSRSGSPNTEAFF
CDR3 DNA: TGTGCCAGCAGCCGATCAGGGTCCCCGAACACTGAAGCTTTCTTT

D gene: .
V gene: TRBV6-5
J gene: TRBJ1-1
clone size: .
CDR3 protein: CASSRQVNTEAFF
CDR3 DNA: TGTGCCAGCAGCCGTCAGGTTAACACTGAAGCTTTCTTT

D gene: TRBD1
V gene: TRBV19
J gene: TRBJ2-3
clone size: .
CDR3 protein: CASSRGTARTDTQYF
CDR3 DNA: TGTGCCAGTAGTCGAGGGACAGCACGCACAGATACGCAGTATTTT

D gene: TRBD1
V gene: TRBV11-3
J gene: TRBJ2-2
clone size: .
CDR3 protein: CASSPRTGGATGELFF
CDR3 DNA: TGTGCCAGCAGCCCCCGGACAGGGGGTGCCACCGGGGAGCTGTTTTTT

D gene: .
V gene: TRBV7-9
J gene: TRBJ2-3
clone size: .
CDR3 protein: CASSARATGVTQYF
CDR3 DNA: TGTGCCAGCAGCGCCCGAGCAACCGGGGTCACCCAGTATTTT

D gene: .
V gene: TRBV7-7
J gene: TRBJ2-5
clone size: few
CDR3 protein: CASSANRGGQETQYF
CDR3 DNA: TGTGCTAGCAGCGCCAACAGGGGGGGGCAAGAGACCCAGTACTTC

D gene: .
V gene: TRBV11-2
J gene: TRBJ1-4
clone size: .
CDR3 protein: CASSLVGQGLHEKLFF
CDR3 DNA: TGTGCCAGCAGCTTAGTAGGGCAGGGCCTACATGAAAAACTGTTTTTT

D gene: .
V gene: TRBV7-9
J gene: TRBJ1-1
clone size: once
CDR3 protein: CASSLGGGRTEAFF
CDR3 DNA: TGTGCCAGCAGCTTAGGAGGGGGACGGACTGAAGCTTTCTTT

D gene: .
V gene: TRBV12-3/TRBV12-4
J gene: TRBJ1-1
clone size: .
CDR3 protein: CASSLQGILKAFF
CDR3 DNA: TGTGCCAGCAGTTTACAGGGGATTCTTAAAGCTTTCTTT

D gene: .
V gene: TRBV5-1
J gene: TRBJ1-4
clone size: .
CDR3 protein: CASSPGVSGMDEKLFF
CDR3 DNA: TGCGCCAGCAGCCCTGGCGTGTCGGGGATGGATGAAAAACTGTTTTTT

D gene: TRBD1
V gene: TRBV6-5
J gene: TRBJ1-1
clone size: .
CDR3 protein: CASTRTGGTEAFF
CDR3 DNA: TGTGCCAGCACGAGGACAGGGGGAACTGAAGCTTTCTTT

D gene: TRBD1
V gene: TRBV27
J gene: TRBJ1-1
clone size: .
CDR3 protein: CASSFHGQGTEAFF
CDR3 DNA: TGTGCCAGCAGTTTCCATGGACAGGGGACTGAAGCTTTCTTT

D gene: TRBD2
V gene: TRBV14
J gene: TRBJ2-1
clone size: .
CDR3 protein: CASSQGLARDNEQFF
CDR3 DNA: TGTGCCAGCAGCCAAGGACTAGCTCGGGACAATGAGCAGTTCTTC

D gene: .
V gene: TRBV18
J gene: TRBJ2-1
clone size: .
CDR3 protein: CASSPSTGTRDLSSYNEQFF
CDR3 DNA: TGTGCCAGCTCACCTTCTACGGGGACAAGGGACCTAAGCTCCTACAATGAGCAGTTCTTC

D gene: .
V gene: TRBV16
J gene: TRBJ2-1
clone size: .
CDR3 protein: CASSQSQAYSNEQFF
CDR3 DNA: TGTGCCAGCAGCCAATCTCAGGCCTATTCCAATGAGCAGTTCTTC

D gene: .
V gene: TRBV5-6
J gene: TRBJ2-1
clone size: .
CDR3 protein: CASNDRGGEQFF
CDR3 DNA: TGTGCCAGCAATGATAGGGGGGGTGAGCAGTTCTTC

D gene: TRBD1
V gene: TRBV6-2/TRBV6-3
J gene: TRBJ1-5
clone size: .
CDR3 protein: CASSLGQGWSQPQHF
CDR3 DNA: TGTGCCAGCAGCCTGGGACAGGGATGGAGTCAGCCCCAGCATTTT

D gene: TRBD2
V gene: TRBV29-1
J gene: TRBJ2-3
clone size: few
CDR3 protein: CSVFSIRLAGRGATQYF
CDR3 DNA: TGCAGCGTTTTTTCAATAAGACTAGCGGGACGTGGAGCTACGCAGTATTTT

D gene: TRBD1
V gene: TRBV7-3
J gene: TRBJ1-1
clone size: .
CDR3 protein: CASSLQGAGTEAFF
CDR3 DNA: TGTGCCAGCAGCCTACAGGGGGCAGGAACTGAAGCTTTCTTT

D gene: .
V gene: TRBV11-1
J gene: TRBJ2-2
clone size: .
CDR3 protein: CASSTTGSNTGELFF
CDR3 DNA: TGTGCCAGCAGCACGACAGGTTCGAACACCGGGGAGCTGTTTTTT

D gene: .
V gene: TRBV30
J gene: TRBJ1-1
clone size: .
CDR3 protein: CAWSGYGNSGYAEAFF
CDR3 DNA: TGTGCCTGGAGCGGCTATGGGAACAGCGGCTACGCTGAAGCTTTCTTT

D gene: TRBD1
V gene: TRBV6-6
J gene: TRBJ1-3
clone size: .
CDR3 protein: CASVGDSSGNTIYF
CDR3 DNA: TGTGCCAGCGTCGGGGACAGCTCTGGAAACACCATATATTTT

D gene: TRBD2
V gene: TRBV7-9
J gene: TRBJ2-1
clone size: .
CDR3 protein: CASSLRREGHNEQFF
CDR3 DNA: TGTGCCAGCAGCTTACGGCGGGAGGGCCACAATGAGCAGTTCTTC

D gene: TRBD2
V gene: TRBV6-6
J gene: TRBJ2-7
clone size: .
CDR3 protein: CASSHHGTSGSYEQYF
CDR3 DNA: TGTGCCAGCAGTCACCACGGGACTAGCGGGTCCTACGAGCAGTACTTC

D gene: TRBD2
V gene: TRBV28
J gene: TRBJ2-1
clone size: .
CDR3 protein: CASKSGTSESHEQFF
CDR3 DNA: TGTGCCAGCAAATCCGGGACTAGCGAATCCCATGAGCAGTTCTTC

D gene: TRBD1
V gene: TRBV6-1
J gene: TRBJ2-7
clone size: .
CDR3 protein: CASSEGTGPWYEQYF
CDR3 DNA: TGTGCCAGCAGTGAAGGGACAGGGCCTTGGTACGAGCAGTACTTC

D gene: .
V gene: TRBV7-9
J gene: TRBJ2-3
clone size: .
CDR3 protein: CASSPRTDTDTQYF
CDR3 DNA: TGTGCCAGCAGCCCCCGGACTGATACAGATACGCAGTATTTT

D gene: TRBD2
V gene: TRBV12-5
J gene: TRBJ2-5
clone size: .
CDR3 protein: CASSREGRFGETQYF
CDR3 DNA: TGTGCTAGTAGTAGGGAGGGTAGGTTCGGAGAGACCCAGTACTTC

D gene: TRBD2
V gene: TRBV18
J gene: TRBJ2-1
clone size: .
CDR3 protein: CASSPSGGIAYEQFF
CDR3 DNA: TGTGCCAGCTCACCGAGCGGGGGGATAGCGTATGAGCAGTTCTTC

D gene: .
V gene: TRBV6-6
J gene: TRBJ1-5
clone size: few
CDR3 protein: CASQGWAIYSNQPQHF
CDR3 DNA: TGTGCCAGCCAAGGCTGGGCCATATATAGCAATCAGCCCCAGCATTTT

D gene: .
V gene: TRBV18
J gene: TRBJ2-1
clone size: .
CDR3 protein: CASSHGLTGNEQFF
CDR3 DNA: TGTGCCAGCTCCCATGGGCTTACAGGGAATGAGCAGTTCTTC

D gene: TRBD1
V gene: TRBV11-1
J gene: TRBJ2-7
clone size: .
CDR3 protein: CASSFLRGREQYF
CDR3 DNA: TGTGCCAGCAGCTTCCTCAGGGGGCGCGAGCAGTACTTC

D gene: TRBD2
V gene: TRBV5-1
J gene: TRBJ2-7
clone size: .
CDR3 protein: CASSFVPGGATYEQYF
CDR3 DNA: TGCGCCAGCAGCTTTGTACCGGGGGGGGCTACCTACGAGCAGTACTTC

D gene: .
V gene: TRBV6-2/TRBV6-3
J gene: TRBJ1-6
clone size: .
CDR3 protein: CASSRELGSPLHF
CDR3 DNA: TGTGCCAGCAGCCGGGAGCTGGGGTCACCCCTCCACTTT

D gene: .
V gene: TRBV18
J gene: TRBJ1-5
clone size: .
CDR3 protein: CASSPYREGDQPQHF
CDR3 DNA: TGTGCCAGCTCACCATACAGGGAAGGCGATCAGCCCCAGCATTTT

D gene: .
V gene: TRBV3-1/TRBV3-2
J gene: TRBJ1-1
clone size: .
CDR3 protein: CASSPITGMNTEAFF
CDR3 DNA: TGTGCCAGCAGCCCGATAACAGGGATGAACACTGAAGCTTTCTTT

D gene: .
V gene: TRBV28
J gene: TRBJ2-7
clone size: .
CDR3 protein: CASKRGPGEQYF
CDR3 DNA: TGTGCCAGCAAGAGAGGGCCGGGGGAGCAGTACTTC

D gene: .
V gene: TRBV3-1/TRBV3-2
J gene: TRBJ1-4
clone size: few
CDR3 protein: CASSLISREKLFF
CDR3 DNA: TGTGCCAGCAGCCTAATATCGCGCGAAAAACTGTTTTTT

D gene: .
V gene: TRBV5-1
J gene: TRBJ1-4
clone size: .
CDR3 protein: CASRYLGGAEKLFF
CDR3 DNA: TGCGCCAGCAGATATTTAGGAGGTGCTGAAAAACTGTTTTTT

D gene: .
V gene: TRBV5-1
J gene: TRBJ2-5
clone size: once
CDR3 protein: CASSGRGFAGRQETQYF
CDR3 DNA: TGCGCCAGCAGCGGCCGGGGTTTTGCGGGGAGACAAGAGACCCAGTACTTC

D gene: .
V gene: TRBV27
J gene: TRBJ2-4
clone size: .
CDR3 protein: CASSLTGWDIQYF
CDR3 DNA: TGTGCCAGCAGTCTCACAGGGTGGGACATTCAGTACTTC

D gene: .
V gene: TRBV18
J gene: TRBJ2-7
clone size: .
CDR3 protein: CASSPFQGYEQYF
CDR3 DNA: TGTGCCAGCTCACCGTTCCAGGGTTACGAGCAGTACTTC

D gene: TRBD1
V gene: TRBV5-4
J gene: TRBJ1-3
clone size: once
CDR3 protein: CASSHEGVTGEVTGNTIYF
CDR3 DNA: TGTGCCAGCAGCCATGAGGGGGTGACAGGGGAAGTCACTGGAAACACCATATATTTT